The text below deals with one TCR beta chain. These data originate in a study of cytomegalovirus exposure and HLA in healthy donors. Sequencing used immunoSEQ multiplex PCR; TCRdb keeps in-frame clones, though not all of them. The sample yields some 84,000 clones, more than 75% seen once. The CDR3 covers 16 residues. CDR1 is LNHDA, CDR2 SQIVND, per germline (reference sequence). V lost 5 bases, J lost 6 bases, and 11 bases stayed unmatched. This TCR came from a man in his thirties or forties in good health and CMV-seronegative. The chain combines TRBV19 with TRBJ1-4, with TRBD1 matching 8 bases. The sequenced sample consisted of PBMCs. As DNA, the CDR3 is TGTGCCAGTAGTCAACATCAGGGGGCAGCGTATGAAAAACTGTTTTTT. It specifies CASSQHQGAAYEKLFF.